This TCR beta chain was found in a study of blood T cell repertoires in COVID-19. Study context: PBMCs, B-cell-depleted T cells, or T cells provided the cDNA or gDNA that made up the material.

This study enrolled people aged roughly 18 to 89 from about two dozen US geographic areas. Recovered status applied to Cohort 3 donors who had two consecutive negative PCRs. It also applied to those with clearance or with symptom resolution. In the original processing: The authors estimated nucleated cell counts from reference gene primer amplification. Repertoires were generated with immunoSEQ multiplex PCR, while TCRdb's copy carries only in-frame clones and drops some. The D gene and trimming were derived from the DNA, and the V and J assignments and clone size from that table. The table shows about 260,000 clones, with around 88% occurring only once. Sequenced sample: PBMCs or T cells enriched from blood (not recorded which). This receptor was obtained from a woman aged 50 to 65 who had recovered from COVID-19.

The DNA for the CDR3 is TGTGCCAGCAGCGGAGGAATCCGCGGGAGGGACGAGCAGTACTTC. It codes for CASSGGIRGRDEQYF. The rearrangement uses TRBV13 and TRBJ2-7; 9 nucleotides match TRBD2. The length of the CDR3 is 15 residues. Germline loops: CDR1 PRHDT, CDR2 FYEKMQ (reference sequence). V dropped 5 bases and J dropped 5; count of bases not matched to a gene: 10.